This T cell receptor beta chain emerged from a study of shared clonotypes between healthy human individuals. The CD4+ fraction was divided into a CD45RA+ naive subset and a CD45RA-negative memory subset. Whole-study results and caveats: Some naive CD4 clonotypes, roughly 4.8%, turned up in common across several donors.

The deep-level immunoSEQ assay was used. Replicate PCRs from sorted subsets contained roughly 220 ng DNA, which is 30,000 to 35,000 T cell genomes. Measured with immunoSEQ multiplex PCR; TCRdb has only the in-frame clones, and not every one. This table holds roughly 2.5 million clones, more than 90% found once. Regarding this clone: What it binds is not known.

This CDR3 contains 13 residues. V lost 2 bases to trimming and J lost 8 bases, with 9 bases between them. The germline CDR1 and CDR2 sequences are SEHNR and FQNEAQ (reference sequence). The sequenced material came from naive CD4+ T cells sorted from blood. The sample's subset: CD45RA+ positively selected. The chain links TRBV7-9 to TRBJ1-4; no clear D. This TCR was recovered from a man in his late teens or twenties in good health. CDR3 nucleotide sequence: TGTGCCAGCAGCTTACTACCGGGGGAAAAACTGTTTTTT. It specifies CASSLLPGEKLFF. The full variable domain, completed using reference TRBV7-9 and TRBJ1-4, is DTGVSQNPRHKITKRGQNVTFRCDPISEHNRLYWYRQTLGQGPEFLTYFQNEAQLEKSRLLSDRFSAERPKGSFSTLEIQRTEQGDSAMYLCASSLLPGEKLFFGSGTQLSVL.